This TCR beta chain originates from a study of cytomegalovirus exposure and HLA in healthy donors. Across the study: Counted in an early data release were approximately 80 million unique TCRs from HLA-typed donors. The study, taken as a whole, reports: Analyzed later, most CMV-associated TCR beta chains appeared HLA-restricted. Apart from CMV serostatus, no immune exposure information was available.

As concerns this clone: The antigen is unknown.

Trimming pared 2 bases from V and 6 bases from J, leaving 17 bases between. The CDR3 length is 15 residues. Germline CDR1 reads SGHRS; CDR2 reads YFSETQ. PCR used 60 Vbeta primers and 13 Jbeta primers. Generated by immunoSEQ multiplex PCR, the TCRdb table keeps only in-frame clones and is missing some. The repertoire holds roughly 100,000 clones, with about three quarters as singletons. Sequenced: PBMCs. V is TRBV5-1 and J is TRBJ1-1; D uncertain. The sequence was obtained from a woman between 50 and 59 years old in good health and CMV-seropositive. Written as DNA, the CDR3 is TGCGCCAGCAGCTTATCCGAGACAAGGCGGGCTGAAGCTTTCTTT. Its translation: CASSLSETRRAEAFF.